Following are 15 T cell receptor beta chains from one sample sequenced in a study of blood T cell repertoires in COVID-19. Method: immunoSEQ multiplex PCR; TCRdb's copy keeps in-frame clones and lacks some. The table has just over 80,000 clones, approximately 81% seen once. Sequenced input: peripheral blood. Receptors were obtained from a man older than 75 with acute or convalescent COVID-19.

This sequence joins TRBV19 and TRBJ2-7; 11 bases line up with TRBD2. Looked up from germline, CDR1 is LNHDA and CDR2 is SQIVND (reference sequence). V trimming: 5 bases; J trimming: 0 bases; junction bases outside the gene matches: 9. This CDR3 has 17 residues. The CDR3 is CASSQLAGVVGSYEQYF. The CDR3 nucleotides are TGTGCCAGTAGTCAACTAGCGGGAGTCGTTGGCTCCTACGAGCAGTACTTC.

The chain joins TRBV29-1 to TRBJ2-1; perhaps TRBD2 as D (5 bases). Germline CDR1 reads SQVTM; CDR2 reads ANQGSEA. V was cut by 8 bases and J by 0 bases, with 23 bases left in between. The CDR3 spans 17 residues. Here the CDR3 DNA reads TGCAGCAGTAGCCCACGAGGGTTTACGATCTCCTACAATGAGCAGTTCTTC. This codes for CSSSPRGFTISYNEQFF.

This rearrangement joins TRBV5-1 to TRBJ2-1; 7 nucleotides agree with TRBD2. J was trimmed by 4 bases and V by 0 bases; bases with no gene match: 7. This CDR3 region has 16 residues. CDR1 SGHRS and CDR2 YFSETQ come from the germline V gene. The CDR3 loop reads CASSLDSGQGYNEQFF. CDR3 nucleotides: TGCGCCAGCAGCTTGGATAGCGGGCAAGGGTACAATGAGCAGTTCTTC.

The chain joins TRBV2 to TRBJ1-1; perhaps TRBD1 as D (5 bases). CDR3 length: 14 amino acids. Germline CDR1 is SNHLY and CDR2 is FYNNEI. V dropped 3 bases and J dropped 4 bases, with 12 bases sitting between them. CDR3 DNA sequence: TGTGCCAGCAGTGAGCAGGGAGGGGTCACTGAAGCTTTCTTT. This codes for CASSEQGGVTEAFF.

The rearrangement joins TRBV11-2 to TRBJ2-1; D is unclear. Trimming removed 0 bases from V and 0 bases from J, with 9 bases in between. Germline V gene data show CDR1 as SGHAT and CDR2 as FQNNGV. CDR3 length: 16 residues. Here the CDR3 reads CASSLDPRSSYNEQFF. CDR3 bases: TGTGCCAGCAGCTTAGATCCCCGGAGCTCCTACAATGAGCAGTTCTTC.

The chain has TRBV15 and TRBJ2-7; D unclear. CDR1 is LNHNV, CDR2 YYDKDF, per germline (reference sequence). Trimming removed 3 bases from V and 3 bases from J, with 3 bases in between. The CDR3 spans 11 residues. The CDR3 loop is CATSSSYEQYF. DNA for the CDR3: TGTGCCACCAGCAGTAGCTACGAGCAGTACTTC.

This chain connects TRBV27 to TRBJ1-1; D possibly corresponds to TRBD1 (5 bases). The CDR3 has 14 residues. CDR1 is MNHEY, CDR2 SMNVEV, per germline (reference sequence). V was trimmed by 1 base and J by 4 bases, leaving 10 bases between them. The CDR3 reads CASSLYGRGTEAFF. CDR3 sequence (DNA): TGTGCCAGCAGTTTATACGGAAGGGGCACTGAAGCTTTCTTT.

The chain is built from TRBV7-8 and TRBJ2-7, with 9 nucleotides matching TRBD2. The CDR3 has 15 residues. Germline CDR1 and CDR2: SGHVS and FQNEAQ. V was pared by 5 bases and J by 8 bases, with 13 bases of the junction left unmatched. The CDR3 protein is CASSLPGGRAGQQYF. CDR3 sequence (DNA): TGTGCCAGCAGCCTACCCGGCGGGAGGGCTGGGCAGCAGTACTTC.

This clone was seen once. V is TRBV28 and J is TRBJ1-6; D not resolved. V was pared by 5 bases and J by 2 bases, with 7 bases between. This CDR3 has 14 amino acids. CDR1 is MDHEN and CDR2 is SYDVKM in the germline V gene. The CDR3 DNA follows: TGTGCCAGCAGTCCTCCGGCCTATAATTCACCCCTCCACTTT. It is translated as CASSPPAYNSPLHF.

The chain has TRBV28 and TRBJ1-1; 8 positions agree with TRBD1. The length of the CDR3 is 15 residues. V dropped 9 bases and J dropped 1; count of bases not matched to a gene: 10. Germline values: CDR1 MDHEN, CDR2 SYDVKM. In DNA form, the CDR3 reads TGTGCCAGTCCTCGGACAGGGATGGAGAACACTGAAGCTTTCTTT. As protein: CASPRTGMENTEAFF.

This sequence joins TRBV28 and TRBJ1-5; D is uncertain. Germline CDR1 is MDHEN and CDR2 is SYDVKM. There are 12 residues in the CDR3. Between the trimmed V and J ends, which lost 2 bases and 6 bases, there was a span of 5 bases. The CDR3 is CASSLRGQPQHF. The CDR3 DNA reads TGTGCCAGCAGTTTACGCGGTCAGCCCCAGCATTTT. The full variable domain, in which reference TRBV28 and TRBJ1-5 provide the parts outside the CDR3, is DVKVTQSSRYLVKRTGEKVFLECVQDMDHENMFWYRQDPGLGLRLIYFSYDVKMKEKGDIPEGYSVSREKKERFSLILESASTNQTSMYLCASSLRGQPQHFGDGTRLSIL.

The CDR3 sequence: CASSFQTGAEQYF. CDR3 DNA: TGTGCCAGCAGTTTTCAGACAGGGGCCGAGCAGTACTTC. The V and J genes are TRBV12-3 or TRBV12-4 and TRBJ2-7; 8 nucleotides agree with TRBD1. The CDR3 totals 13 residues. With 3 bases clipped from V and 6 bases from J, the junction kept 4 bases outside the gene matches.

The V call is TRBV23-1, the J call TRBJ2-3; D unclear. TRBV23-1 is identified as an open reading frame with a role that is uncertain. The CDR3 spans 18 residues. The V and J ends lost 2 bases and 12 bases respectively, with 30 bases between them. The CDR3 bases are TGCGCCAGCAGTCAAATAGTCTGGCCGAGGCGCTACTTGTCCCAACAGTATTTT. This gives the protein CASSQIVWPRRYLSQQYF.

This chain uses TRBV5-1 with TRBJ2-1; TRBD2 aligns across 7 bases. Looked up from germline, CDR1 is SGHRS and CDR2 is YFSETQ. The ends lost 4 bases at V and 6 bases at J; junction bases unmatched: 7. CDR3 length: 14 residues. The CDR3: CASSGGREGNEQFF. CDR3 in DNA: TGCGCCAGCAGCGGAGGGAGGGAGGGCAATGAGCAGTTCTTC.

CDR3 region: CASSAPTGDLTYNEQFF. The CDR3 nucleotides read TGTGCCAGCAGCGCTCCGACAGGGGACTTAACCTACAATGAGCAGTTCTTC. V gene TRBV28 combines with J gene TRBJ2-1; 8 positions match TRBD1. V was pared by 6 bases and J by 2 bases, with 12 bases of the junction left unmatched. The CDR3 consists of 17 residues. CDR1 is MDHEN and CDR2 is SYDVKM in the germline V gene.